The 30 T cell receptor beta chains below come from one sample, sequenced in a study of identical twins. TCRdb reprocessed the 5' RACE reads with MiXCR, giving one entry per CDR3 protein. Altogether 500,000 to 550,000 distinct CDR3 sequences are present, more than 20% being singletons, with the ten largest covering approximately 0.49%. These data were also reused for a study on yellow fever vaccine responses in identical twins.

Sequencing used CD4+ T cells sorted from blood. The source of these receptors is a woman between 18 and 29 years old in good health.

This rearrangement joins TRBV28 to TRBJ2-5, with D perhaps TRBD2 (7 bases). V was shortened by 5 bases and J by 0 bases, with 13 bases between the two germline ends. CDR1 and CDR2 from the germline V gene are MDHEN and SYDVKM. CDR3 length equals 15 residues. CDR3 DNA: TGTGCCAGCAGTAAGGCGGGGGCGTACCAAGAGACCCAGTACTTC. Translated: CASSKAGAYQETQYF.

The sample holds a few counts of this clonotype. CDR3 DNA sequence: TGTGCCAGCAGTCTGGCGGGGACAGGGGTTACCTACGAGCAGTACTTC. Protein sequence: CASSLAGTGVTYEQYF. The V gene is TRBV28, the J gene TRBJ2-7, with 10 bases identical to TRBD1. The trim removed 5 bases at V and 2 bases at J, leaving 9 bases unmatched. The CDR3 loop spans 16 amino acids. From germline, CDR1 is MDHEN and CDR2 SYDVKM.

CDR3 nucleotides: TGCAGTGCTAGACAGGTAGCGGGGGGCTCGGCGGAGACCCAGTACTTC. Its protein product is CSARQVAGGSAETQYF. This sequence joins TRBV20-1 and TRBJ2-5; 10 positions match TRBD2. Germline trimming cut 2 bases from V and 5 bases from J; bases unmatched to any gene: 11. CDR1 DFQATT and CDR2 SNEGSKA come from the germline V gene (reference sequence). The length of the CDR3 is 16 residues.

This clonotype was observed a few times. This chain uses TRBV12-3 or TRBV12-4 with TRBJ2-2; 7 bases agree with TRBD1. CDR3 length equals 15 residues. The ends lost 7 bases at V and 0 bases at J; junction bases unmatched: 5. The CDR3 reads CASTGTATNTGELFF. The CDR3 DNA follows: TGTGCCAGCACCGGGACAGCCACGAACACCGGGGAGCTGTTTTTT.

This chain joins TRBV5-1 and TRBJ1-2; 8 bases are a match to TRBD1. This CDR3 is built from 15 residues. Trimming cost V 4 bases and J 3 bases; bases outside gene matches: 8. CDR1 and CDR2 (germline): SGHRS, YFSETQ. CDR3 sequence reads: CASSRTGNGDYGYTF. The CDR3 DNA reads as TGCGCCAGCAGCCGGACAGGGAATGGGGACTATGGCTACACCTTC.

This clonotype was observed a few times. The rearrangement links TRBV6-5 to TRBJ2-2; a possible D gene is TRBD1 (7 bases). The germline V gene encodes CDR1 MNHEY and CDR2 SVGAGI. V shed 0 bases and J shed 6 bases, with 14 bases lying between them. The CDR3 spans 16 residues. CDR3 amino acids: CASSYSGRGVSGELFF. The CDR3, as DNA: TGTGCCAGCAGTTACTCGGGCAGGGGGGTCTCCGGGGAGCTGTTTTTT.

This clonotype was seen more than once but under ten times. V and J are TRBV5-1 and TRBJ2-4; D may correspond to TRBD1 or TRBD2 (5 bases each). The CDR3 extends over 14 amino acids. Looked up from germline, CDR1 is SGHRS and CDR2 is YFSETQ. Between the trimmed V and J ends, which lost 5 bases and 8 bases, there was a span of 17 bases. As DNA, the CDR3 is TGCGCCAGCAGGAACTCAGGGAGTTTTGACATTCAGTACTTC. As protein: CASRNSGSFDIQYF.

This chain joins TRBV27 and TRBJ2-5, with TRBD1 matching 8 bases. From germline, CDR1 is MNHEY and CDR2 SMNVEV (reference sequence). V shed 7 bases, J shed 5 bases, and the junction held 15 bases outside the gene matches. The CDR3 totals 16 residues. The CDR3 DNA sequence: TGTGCCAGCACCCAAACGGGGCAGGGGGCTTTTGAGACCCAGTACTTC. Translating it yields CASTQTGQGAFETQYF.

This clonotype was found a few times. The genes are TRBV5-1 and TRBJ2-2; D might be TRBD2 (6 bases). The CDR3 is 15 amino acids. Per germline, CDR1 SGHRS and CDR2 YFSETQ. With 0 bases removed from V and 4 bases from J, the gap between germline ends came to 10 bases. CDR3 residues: CASSLAGAFTGELFF. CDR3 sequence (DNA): TGCGCCAGCAGCTTGGCGGGAGCGTTCACCGGGGAGCTGTTTTTT.

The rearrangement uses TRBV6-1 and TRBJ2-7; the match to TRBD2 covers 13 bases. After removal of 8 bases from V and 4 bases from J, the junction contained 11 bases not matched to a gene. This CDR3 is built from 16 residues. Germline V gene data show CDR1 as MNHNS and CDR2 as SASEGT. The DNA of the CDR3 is TGTGCCAGCGGTGGAGATAGGACTAGCGGGAGATACGAGCAGTACTTC. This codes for CASGGDRTSGRYEQYF.

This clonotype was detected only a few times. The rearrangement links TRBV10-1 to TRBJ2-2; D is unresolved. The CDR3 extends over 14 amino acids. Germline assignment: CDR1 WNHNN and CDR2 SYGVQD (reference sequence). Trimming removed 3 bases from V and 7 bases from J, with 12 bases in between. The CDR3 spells CASSDGQYGGELFF. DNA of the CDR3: TGCGCCAGCAGTGACGGGCAGTACGGCGGGGAGCTGTTTTTT.

In DNA form, the CDR3 reads TGCGCCAGCAGCTTCAGGTCAGACTCTACAGATACGCAGTATTTT. This codes for CASSFRSDSTDTQYF. This rearrangement joins TRBV5-1 to TRBJ2-3; D not resolved. The CDR3 totals 15 residues. Trimming removed 2 bases from V and 3 bases from J, with 13 bases in between. CDR1 SGHRS and CDR2 YFSETQ come from the germline V gene.

CDR3 region: CASSWDGGTTGELFF. CDR3 nucleotide sequence: TGCGCCAGCAGCTGGGACGGGGGGACCACCGGGGAGCTGTTTTTT. This chain connects TRBV5-1 to TRBJ2-2; 7 bases map to TRBD2. V was clipped by 3 bases and J by 4 bases; unmatched bases: 6. Germline CDR1 is SGHRS and CDR2 is YFSETQ. The CDR3 is made up of 15 amino acids.

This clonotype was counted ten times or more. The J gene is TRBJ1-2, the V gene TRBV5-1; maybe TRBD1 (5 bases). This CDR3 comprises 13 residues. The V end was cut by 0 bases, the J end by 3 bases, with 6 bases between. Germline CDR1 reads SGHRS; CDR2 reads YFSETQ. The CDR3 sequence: CASSLGRDYGYTF. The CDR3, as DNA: TGCGCCAGCAGCTTGGGCAGGGACTATGGCTACACCTTC.

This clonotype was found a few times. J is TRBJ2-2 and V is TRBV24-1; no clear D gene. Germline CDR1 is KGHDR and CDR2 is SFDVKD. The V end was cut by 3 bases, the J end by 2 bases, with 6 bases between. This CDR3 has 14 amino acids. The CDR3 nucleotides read TGTGCCACCAGTGATAGACCCAACACCGGGGAGCTGTTTTTT. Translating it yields CATSDRPNTGELFF.

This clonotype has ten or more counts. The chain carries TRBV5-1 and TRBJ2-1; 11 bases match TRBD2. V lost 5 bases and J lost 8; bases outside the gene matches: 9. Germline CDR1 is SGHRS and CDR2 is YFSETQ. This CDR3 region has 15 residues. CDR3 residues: CASRLTSGETHEQFF. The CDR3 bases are TGCGCCAGCAGGTTGACTAGCGGGGAGACGCATGAGCAGTTCTTC.

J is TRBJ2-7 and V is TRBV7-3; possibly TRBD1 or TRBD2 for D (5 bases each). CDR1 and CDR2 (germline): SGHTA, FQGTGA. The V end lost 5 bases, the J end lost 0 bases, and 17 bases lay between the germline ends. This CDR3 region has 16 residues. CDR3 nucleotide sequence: TGTGCCAGCAGCCCAATTGGGGGATCGAGCTCCTACGAGCAGTACTTC. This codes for CASSPIGGSSSYEQYF. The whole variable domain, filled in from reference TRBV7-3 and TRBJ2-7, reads GAGVSQTPSNKVTEKGKYVELRCDPISGHTALYWYRQSLGQGPEFLIYFQGTGAADDSGLPNDRFFAVRPEGSVSTLKIQRTERGDSAVYLCASSPIGGSSSYEQYFGPGTRLTVT.

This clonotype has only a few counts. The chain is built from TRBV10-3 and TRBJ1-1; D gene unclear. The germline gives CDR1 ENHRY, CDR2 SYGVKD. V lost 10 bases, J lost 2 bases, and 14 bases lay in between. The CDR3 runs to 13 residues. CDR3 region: CATKIQENTEAFF. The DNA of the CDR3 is TGTGCCACCAAGATTCAGGAAAACACTGAAGCTTTCTTT.

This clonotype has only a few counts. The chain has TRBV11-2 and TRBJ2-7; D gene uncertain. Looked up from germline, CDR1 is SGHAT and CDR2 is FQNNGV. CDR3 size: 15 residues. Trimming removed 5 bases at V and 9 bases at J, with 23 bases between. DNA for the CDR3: TGTGCCAGCAGCCCTGGAGACTTGACGGGCTCGGGGCAGTACTTC. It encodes CASSPGDLTGSGQYF.

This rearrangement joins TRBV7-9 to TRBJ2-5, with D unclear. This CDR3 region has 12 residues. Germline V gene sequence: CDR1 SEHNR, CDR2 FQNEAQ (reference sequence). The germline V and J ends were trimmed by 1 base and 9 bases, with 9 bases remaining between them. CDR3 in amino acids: CASSLGVGPQYF. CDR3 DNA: TGTGCCAGCAGCTTAGGCGTCGGGCCCCAGTACTTC.

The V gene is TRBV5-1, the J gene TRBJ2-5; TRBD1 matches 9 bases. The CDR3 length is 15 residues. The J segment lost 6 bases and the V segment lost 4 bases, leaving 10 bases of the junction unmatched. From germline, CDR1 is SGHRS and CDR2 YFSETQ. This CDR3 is CASSPDRGHEQTQYF. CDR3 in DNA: TGCGCCAGCAGCCCGGACAGGGGTCATGAGCAGACCCAGTACTTC.

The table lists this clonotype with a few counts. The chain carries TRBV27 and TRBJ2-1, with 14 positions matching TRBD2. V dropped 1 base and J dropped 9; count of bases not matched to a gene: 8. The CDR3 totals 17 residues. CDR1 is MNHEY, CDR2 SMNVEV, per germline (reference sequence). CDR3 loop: CASSLFPGLAGGTEQFF. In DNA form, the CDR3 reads TGTGCCAGCAGTTTATTCCCCGGACTAGCGGGGGGTACTGAGCAGTTCTTC.

CDR3 sequence reads: CASSFRRLNTEAFF. In DNA, the CDR3 is TGTGCCAGCAGTTTCAGACGGCTGAACACTGAAGCTTTCTTT. V and J are TRBV12-3 or TRBV12-4 and TRBJ1-1, with D unclear. V was trimmed by 3 bases and J by 0 bases, leaving 8 bases between them. The CDR3 covers 14 residues.

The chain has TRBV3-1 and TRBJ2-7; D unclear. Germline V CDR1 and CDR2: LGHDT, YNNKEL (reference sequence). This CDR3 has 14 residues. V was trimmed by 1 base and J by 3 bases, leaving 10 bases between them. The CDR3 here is CASSQGKGNYEQYF. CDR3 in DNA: TGTGCCAGCAGCCAAGGGAAGGGAAACTACGAGCAGTACTTC.

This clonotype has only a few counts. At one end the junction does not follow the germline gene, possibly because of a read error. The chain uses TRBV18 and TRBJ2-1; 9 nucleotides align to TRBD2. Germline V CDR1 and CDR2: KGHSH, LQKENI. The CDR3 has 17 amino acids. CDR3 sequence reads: CASSPPVSGSYYSEQFF. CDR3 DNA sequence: TGTGCCAGCTCACCACCGGTTAGCGGGAGCTATTACAGTGAGCAGTTCTTC. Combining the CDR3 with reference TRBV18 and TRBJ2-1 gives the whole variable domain NAGVMQNPRHLVRRRGQEARLRCSPMKGHSHVYWYRQLPEEGLKFMVYLQKENIIDESGMPKERFSAEFPKEGPSILRIQQVVRGDSAAYFCASSPPVSGSYYSEQFFGPGTRLTVL.

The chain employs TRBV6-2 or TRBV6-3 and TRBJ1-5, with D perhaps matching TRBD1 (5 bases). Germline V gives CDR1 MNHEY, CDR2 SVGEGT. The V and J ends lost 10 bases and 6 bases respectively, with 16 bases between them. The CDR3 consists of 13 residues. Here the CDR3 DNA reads TGTGCCACCGAGACCCCAGGGCCTCAGCCCCAGCATTTT. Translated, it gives CATETPGPQPQHF.

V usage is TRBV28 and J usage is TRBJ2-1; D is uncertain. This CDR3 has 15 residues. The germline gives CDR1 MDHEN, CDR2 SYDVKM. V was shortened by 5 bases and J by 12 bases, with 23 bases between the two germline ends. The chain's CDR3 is CASSPPPPSASGQFF. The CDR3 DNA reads TGTGCCAGCAGTCCCCCCCCTCCTTCGGCATCCGGGCAGTTCTTC.

The CDR3, as DNA: TGCAGTGCTAGGCAAGGTTCCTACAATGAGCAGTTCTTC. It specifies CSARQGSYNEQFF. The chain uses TRBV20-1 and TRBJ2-1; no definite D call. V dropped 3 bases and J dropped 1 base, with 7 bases sitting between them. The CDR3 contains 13 residues. CDR1 is DFQATT and CDR2 is SNEGSKA in the germline V gene (reference sequence).

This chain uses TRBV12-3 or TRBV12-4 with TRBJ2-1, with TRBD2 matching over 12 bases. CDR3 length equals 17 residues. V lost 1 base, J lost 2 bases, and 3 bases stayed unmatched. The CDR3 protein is CASSLGLAGATYNEQFF. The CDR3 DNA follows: TGTGCCAGCAGTTTAGGACTAGCGGGGGCCACCTACAATGAGCAGTTCTTC.

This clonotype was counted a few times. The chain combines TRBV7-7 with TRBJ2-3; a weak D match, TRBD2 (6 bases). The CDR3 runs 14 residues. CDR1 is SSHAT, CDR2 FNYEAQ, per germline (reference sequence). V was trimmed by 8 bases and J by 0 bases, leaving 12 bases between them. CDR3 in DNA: TGTGCCAGCGCCGCGGGACCGAGCACAGATACGCAGTATTTT. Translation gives CASAAGPSTDTQYF. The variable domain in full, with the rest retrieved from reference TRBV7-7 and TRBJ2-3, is GAGVSQSPRYKVTKRGQDVTLRCDPISSHATLYWYQQALGQGPEFLTYFNYEAQPDKSGLPSDRFSAERPEGSISTLTIQRTEQRDSAMYRCASAAGPSTDTQYFGPGTRLTVL.